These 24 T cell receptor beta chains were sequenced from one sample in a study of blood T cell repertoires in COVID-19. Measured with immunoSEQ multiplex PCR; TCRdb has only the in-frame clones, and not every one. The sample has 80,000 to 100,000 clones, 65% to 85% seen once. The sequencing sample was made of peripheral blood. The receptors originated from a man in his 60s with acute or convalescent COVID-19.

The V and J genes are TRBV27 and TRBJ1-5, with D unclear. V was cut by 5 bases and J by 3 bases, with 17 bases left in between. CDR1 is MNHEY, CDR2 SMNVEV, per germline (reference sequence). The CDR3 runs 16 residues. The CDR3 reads CASSLIYAHDNQPQHF. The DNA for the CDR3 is TGTGCCAGCAGTCTAATTTACGCGCACGACAATCAGCCCCAGCATTTT.

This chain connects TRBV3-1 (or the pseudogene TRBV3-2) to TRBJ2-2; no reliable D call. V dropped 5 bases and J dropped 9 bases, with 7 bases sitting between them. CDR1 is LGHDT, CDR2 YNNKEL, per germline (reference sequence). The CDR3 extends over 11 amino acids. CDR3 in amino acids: CASSSNWELFF. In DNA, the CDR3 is TGTGCCAGCAGCTCTAACTGGGAGCTGTTTTTT.

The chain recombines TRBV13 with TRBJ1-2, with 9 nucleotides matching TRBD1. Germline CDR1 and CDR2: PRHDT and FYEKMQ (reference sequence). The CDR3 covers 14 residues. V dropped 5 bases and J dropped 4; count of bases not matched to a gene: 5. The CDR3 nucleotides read TGTGCCAGCAGCGAGGACAGGGGACCCTATGGCTACACCTTC. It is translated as CASSEDRGPYGYTF. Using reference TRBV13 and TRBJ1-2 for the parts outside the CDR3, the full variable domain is AAGVIQSPRHLIKEKRETATLKCYPIPRHDTVYWYQQGPGQDPQFLISFYEKMQSDKGSIPDRFSAQQFSDYHSELNMSSLELGDSALYFCASSEDRGPYGYTFGSGTRLTVV.

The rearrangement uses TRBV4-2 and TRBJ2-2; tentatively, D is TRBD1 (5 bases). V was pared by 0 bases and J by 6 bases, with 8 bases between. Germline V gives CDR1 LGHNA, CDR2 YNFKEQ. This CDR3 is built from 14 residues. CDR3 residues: CASSQEKGAGELFF. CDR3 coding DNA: TGTGCCAGCAGCCAAGAGAAAGGGGCCGGGGAGCTGTTTTTT.

CDR3 amino acids: CASSSTGGIGYTF. The DNA of the CDR3 is TGTGCCAGCAGCTCAACAGGGGGCATTGGCTACACCTTC. The chain carries TRBV7-2 and TRBJ1-2, with 9 bases lining up with TRBD1. Trimming removed 4 bases from V and 7 bases from J; junction bases left unmatched: 4. The CDR3 consists of 13 residues. Germline V gene data show CDR1 as SGHTA and CDR2 as FQGNSA.

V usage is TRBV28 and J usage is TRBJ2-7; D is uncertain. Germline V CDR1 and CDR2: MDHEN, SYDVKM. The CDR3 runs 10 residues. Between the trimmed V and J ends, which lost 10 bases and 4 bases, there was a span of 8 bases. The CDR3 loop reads CATQNYEQYF. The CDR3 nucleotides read TGTGCCACCCAAAATTACGAGCAGTACTTC.

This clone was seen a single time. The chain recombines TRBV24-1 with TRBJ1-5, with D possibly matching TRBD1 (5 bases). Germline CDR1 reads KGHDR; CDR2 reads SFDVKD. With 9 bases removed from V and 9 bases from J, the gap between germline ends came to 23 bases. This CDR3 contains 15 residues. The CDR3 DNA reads TGTGCCACCCAGTCCGCGGAGCAGGGACTTGGGCCCCAGCATTTT. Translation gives CATQSAEQGLGPQHF.

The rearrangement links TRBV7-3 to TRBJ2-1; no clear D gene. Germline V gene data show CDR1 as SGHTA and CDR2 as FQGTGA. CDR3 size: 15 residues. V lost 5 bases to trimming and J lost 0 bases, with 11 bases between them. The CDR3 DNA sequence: TGTGCCAGCAGCCTACGGCGGAGCTCCTACAATGAGCAGTTCTTC. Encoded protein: CASSLRRSSYNEQFF.

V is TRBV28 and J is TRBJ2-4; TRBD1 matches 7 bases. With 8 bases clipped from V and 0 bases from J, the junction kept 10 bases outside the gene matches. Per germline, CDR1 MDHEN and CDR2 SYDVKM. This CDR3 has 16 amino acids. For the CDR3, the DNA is TGTGCCAGCGCTACCGGGACAGAAGTAGCCAAAAACATTCAGTACTTC. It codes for CASATGTEVAKNIQYF.

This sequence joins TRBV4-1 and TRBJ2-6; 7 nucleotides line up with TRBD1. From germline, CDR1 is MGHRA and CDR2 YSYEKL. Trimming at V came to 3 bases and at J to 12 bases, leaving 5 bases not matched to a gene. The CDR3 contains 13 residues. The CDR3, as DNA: TGCGCCAGCAGCCAGTTACAGGGGCCCGTCCTGACTTTC. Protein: CASSQLQGPVLTF.

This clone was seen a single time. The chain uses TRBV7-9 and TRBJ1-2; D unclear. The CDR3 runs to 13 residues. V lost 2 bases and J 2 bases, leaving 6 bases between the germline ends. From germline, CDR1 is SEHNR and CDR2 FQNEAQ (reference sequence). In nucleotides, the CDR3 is TGTGCCAGCAGCTTAAACGGGAACTATGGCTACACCTTC. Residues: CASSLNGNYGYTF.

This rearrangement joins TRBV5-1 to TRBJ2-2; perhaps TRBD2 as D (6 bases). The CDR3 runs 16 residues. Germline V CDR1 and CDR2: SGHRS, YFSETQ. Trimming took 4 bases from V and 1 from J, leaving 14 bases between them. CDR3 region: CASSQLGLLNTGELFF. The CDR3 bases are TGCGCCAGCAGCCAATTGGGACTTTTGAACACCGGGGAGCTGTTTTTT.

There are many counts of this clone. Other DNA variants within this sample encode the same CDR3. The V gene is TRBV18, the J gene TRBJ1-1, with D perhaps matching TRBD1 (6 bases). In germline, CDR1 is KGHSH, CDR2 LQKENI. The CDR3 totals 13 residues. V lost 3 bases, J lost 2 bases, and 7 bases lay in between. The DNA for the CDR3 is TGTGCCAGCTCACCGGGACAAAACACTGAAGCTTTCTTT. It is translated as CASSPGQNTEAFF.

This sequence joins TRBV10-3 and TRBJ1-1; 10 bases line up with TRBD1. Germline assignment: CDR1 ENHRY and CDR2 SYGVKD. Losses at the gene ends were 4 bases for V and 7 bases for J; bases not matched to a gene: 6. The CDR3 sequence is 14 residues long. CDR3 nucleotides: TGTGCCATCAGTGGCAGACAGGGGGCGGGTGAAGCTTTCTTT. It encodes CAISGRQGAGEAFF.

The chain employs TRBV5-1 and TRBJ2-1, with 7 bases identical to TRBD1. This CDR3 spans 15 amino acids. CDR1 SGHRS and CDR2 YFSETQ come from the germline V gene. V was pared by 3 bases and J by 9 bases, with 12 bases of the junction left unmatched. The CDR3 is CASSWSTGILGEQFF. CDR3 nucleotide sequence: TGCGCCAGCAGCTGGTCGACAGGGATACTTGGTGAGCAGTTCTTC.

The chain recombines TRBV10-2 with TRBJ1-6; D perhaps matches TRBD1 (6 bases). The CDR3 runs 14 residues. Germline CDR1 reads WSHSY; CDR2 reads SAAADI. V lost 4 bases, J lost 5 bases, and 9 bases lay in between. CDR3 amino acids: CASSAQGDNSPLHF. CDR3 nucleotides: TGCGCCAGCAGTGCACAGGGTGATAATTCACCCCTCCACTTT.

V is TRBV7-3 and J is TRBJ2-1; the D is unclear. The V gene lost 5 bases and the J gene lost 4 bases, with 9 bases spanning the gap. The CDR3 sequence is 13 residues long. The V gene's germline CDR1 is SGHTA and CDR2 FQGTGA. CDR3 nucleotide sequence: TGTGCCAGCAGCCGAGAGCCGTACAATGAGCAGTTCTTC. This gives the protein CASSREPYNEQFF.

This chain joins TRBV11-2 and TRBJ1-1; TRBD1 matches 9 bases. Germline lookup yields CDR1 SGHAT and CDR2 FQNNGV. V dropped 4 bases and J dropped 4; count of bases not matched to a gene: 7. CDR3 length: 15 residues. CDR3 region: CASSSYRDRVTEAFF. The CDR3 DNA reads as TGTGCCAGCAGCTCCTACCGGGACAGGGTCACTGAAGCTTTCTTT.

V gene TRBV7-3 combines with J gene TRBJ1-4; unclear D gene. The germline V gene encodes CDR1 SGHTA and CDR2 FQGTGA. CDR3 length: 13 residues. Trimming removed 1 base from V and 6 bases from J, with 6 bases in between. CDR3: CASSLNRDEKLFF. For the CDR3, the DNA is TGTGCCAGCAGCTTAAATCGAGATGAAAAACTGTTTTTT.

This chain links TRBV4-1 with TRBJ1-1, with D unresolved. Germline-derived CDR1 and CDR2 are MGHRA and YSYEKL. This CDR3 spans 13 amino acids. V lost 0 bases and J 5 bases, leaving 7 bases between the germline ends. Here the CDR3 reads CASSQDPGTEAFF. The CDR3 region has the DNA TGCGCCAGCAGCCAAGACCCCGGGACTGAAGCTTTCTTT.

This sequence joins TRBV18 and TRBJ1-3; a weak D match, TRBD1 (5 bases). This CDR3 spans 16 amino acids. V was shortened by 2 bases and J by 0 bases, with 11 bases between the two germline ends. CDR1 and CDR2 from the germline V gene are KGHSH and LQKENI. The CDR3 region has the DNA TGTGCCAGCTCACCATTTCTCGACAGCTCTGGAAACACCATATATTTT. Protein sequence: CASSPFLDSSGNTIYF.

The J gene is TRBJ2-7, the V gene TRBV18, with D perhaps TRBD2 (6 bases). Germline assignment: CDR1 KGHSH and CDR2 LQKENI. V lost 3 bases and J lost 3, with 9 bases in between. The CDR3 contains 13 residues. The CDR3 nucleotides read TGTGCCAGCTCACCCTCCGGGAGCTACGAGCAGTACTTC. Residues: CASSPSGSYEQYF.

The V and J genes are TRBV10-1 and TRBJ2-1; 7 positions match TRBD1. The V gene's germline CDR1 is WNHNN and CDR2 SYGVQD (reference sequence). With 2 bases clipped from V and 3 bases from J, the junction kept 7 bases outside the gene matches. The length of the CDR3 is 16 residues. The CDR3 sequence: CASSELTGRFYNEQFF. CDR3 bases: TGCGCCAGCAGTGAGCTGACAGGGCGCTTCTACAATGAGCAGTTCTTC.

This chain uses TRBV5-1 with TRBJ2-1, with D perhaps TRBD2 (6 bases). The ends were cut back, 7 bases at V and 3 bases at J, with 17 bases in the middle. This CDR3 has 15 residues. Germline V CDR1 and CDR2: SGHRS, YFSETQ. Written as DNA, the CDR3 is TGCGCCAGCTTCCCCGCCGGGAGCTACTACAATGAGCAGTTCTTC. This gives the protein CASFPAGSYYNEQFF.